This TCR beta chain was sequenced in a study of T cell repertoires in cytomegalovirus infection (dated by TCRdb to about 2019). As for the study more broadly: Alongside well-studied HLA-B-restricted epitopes, the peptide stimulations were aimed at recently identified HLA-C-restricted CMV epitopes, whose presentation resists viral immunomodulation. Donor HLA type was relevant to the analysis, as public TCR beta signatures indicated carriage of CMV infection together with the matching HLA type.

Regarding this clonotype: What antigen it recognizes has not been identified. Base qualities are not provided; no much larger clone lies one nucleotide away.

Reading the germline V gene gives CDR1 MGHRA and CDR2 YSYEKL. V is shortened by 0 bases, J by 6 bases, and the region joining them spans 15 bases. The CDR3 starts with the cysteine, ends with the phenylalanine, and has 15 residues. Here the CDR3 DNA is all that survives: 45 bases in frame from base 1. What the work shows at the level of the full study, not this receptor alone: In both this cohort and an independent cohort of over 350 donors, the cumulative frequency of public TCR beta family members distinguished carriers of CMV infection plus the relevant HLA type. The ex vivo response was dominated by HLA-C-restricted CMV-specific TCR beta clonotypes, which also provided the single most frequent clonotype in two of eight donors.

For sequencing, an Illumina HiSeq 1500 was employed. TCRdb reworked the public reads: Q25 trimming with fastp, MiXCR clone assembly, productive beta chains retained. Rows with a matching CDR3 protein are joined into one entry that keeps the most common DNA and genes. Across this sample there are under 850,000 distinct CDR3 sequences, with roughly 36% seen only once. The biggest ten clones account for about 18% of the sample. What the treatment or condition label conveys for this sample: in vitro stimulation with specific CMV peptide epitopes to enrich CMV-specific T cells. This TCR came from a human donor in good health (CMV status not recorded). Some clones in this sample may be carry-over from other donors' samples. This specimen consisted of cultured PBMCs, obtained from culture after CMV antigen stimulation. The chain couples TRBV4-1 to TRBJ2-7, with TRBD2 as a weak D call on 5 bases. The DNA reads as follows: TGCGCCAGCAGCCAAGATTTCGGGATAGTCGGCGAGCAGTACTTC. This codes for CASSQDFGIVGEQYF.